This paragraph covers one TCR beta chain sequence. The CDR3 contains 16 residues. Trimming removed 2 bases at V and 2 bases at J, with 16 bases between. Germline V gene data show CDR1 as KGHSH and CDR2 as LQKENI. Molecular barcoding with unique molecular identifiers was used for the TCRbeta library. TCRdb itself ran the PCR reads through MiXCR, one entry per CDR3 protein. Among about 590,000 distinct CDR3 sequences listed, 13% were seen once. This sample is drawn from a study of T-cell reconstitution after alpha-beta-depleted transplantation in children. The specimen comprised PBMCs, mostly from graft donor cells, sampled 360 days after TCRalphabeta/CD19-depleted stem cell transplant. This TCR was recovered from a male patient aged 5 to 17 who had a stem cell transplant for acute myeloid leukemia, so the T cells may come from the graft donor. The J gene is TRBJ2-7, the V gene TRBV18; D is unresolved. The CDR3 region is CASSPAMSGTTYEQYF. DNA for the CDR3: TGTGCCAGCTCACCAGCAATGTCAGGCACTACCTACGAGCAGTACTTC.